This TCR beta chain originates from a study of response to subunit inactivated influenza vaccine. Ten or more counts support this clonotype. The V end lost 4 bases, the J end lost 3 bases, and 13 bases lay between the germline ends. The CDR3 has 14 residues. Germline CDR1 is MDHEN and CDR2 is SYDVKM. Using its own MiXCR run on the RT-PCR reads, TCRdb lists one record per CDR3 protein. The sample has approximately 730,000 distinct CDR3 sequences, approximately 13% seen once. This material consisted of PBMCs from blood, taken 14 to 15 days before vaccination. The V call is TRBV28, the J call TRBJ2-7; D remains ambiguous. This sequence originates from a man aged 50 or older who received an inactivated influenza vaccine. The CDR3 nucleotides are TGTGCCAGCAGTTCCTTCCCGTTCGGCTACGAGCAGTACTTC. Its protein product is CASSSFPFGYEQYF.